The 20 T cell receptor beta chains below come from one sample, sequenced in a study of cytomegalovirus exposure and HLA in healthy donors. The PCR had 60 Vbeta and 13 Jbeta primers. Repertoires were generated with immunoSEQ multiplex PCR, while TCRdb's copy carries only in-frame clones and drops some. The sample shows fewer than 130,000 clones, less than 85% of them seen only once. Sequencing was done on a sample of PBMCs. These receptor sequences come from a man aged 25 to 40 in good health and CMV-seropositive.

The chain employs TRBV7-2 and TRBJ2-5; 9 bases line up with TRBD1. Germline assignment: CDR1 SGHTA and CDR2 FQGNSA. Trimming cost V 9 bases and J 1 base; bases outside gene matches: 3. This CDR3 is 13 amino acids long. The CDR3 spells CASKGQGQETQYF. The CDR3 region has the DNA TGTGCCAGTAAGGGACAGGGCCAAGAGACCCAGTACTTC.

The count of this clone is one. The chain has TRBV6-1 and TRBJ1-6; TRBD1 matches 7 bases. The CDR3 totals 14 residues. The V and J ends lost 6 bases and 8 bases, in that order; junction bases with no gene match: 7. The germline gives CDR1 MNHNS, CDR2 SASEGT. CDR3 sequence (DNA): TGTGCCAGCAGAGAGGGACAGAGCCATTCACCCCTCCACTTT. This gives the protein CASREGQSHSPLHF.

This rearrangement joins TRBV5-1 to TRBJ2-3, with 11 bases aligning to TRBD2. The CDR3 spans 16 residues. Per germline, CDR1 SGHRS and CDR2 YFSETQ. Trimming took 3 bases from V and 2 from J; bases not matched to a gene: 5. CDR3 sequence reads: CASSSLAGGLTDTQYF. The CDR3 bases are TGCGCCAGCAGCTCTCTAGCGGGGGGCCTCACAGATACGCAGTATTTT.

This chain links TRBV4-1 with TRBJ2-1, with a possible D match to TRBD2 (7 bases). V lost 5 bases to trimming and J lost 6 bases, with 17 bases between them. The CDR3 covers 15 residues. The germline V gene encodes CDR1 MGHRA and CDR2 YSYEKL. CDR3 sequence reads: CASSVAGAGGNEQFF. CDR3 coding DNA: TGCGCCAGCAGCGTCGCGGGGGCCGGGGGCAATGAGCAGTTCTTC.

This chain connects TRBV5-1 to TRBJ2-4; 12 positions agree with TRBD1. The CDR3 length is 15 residues. V dropped 4 bases and J dropped 7; count of bases not matched to a gene: 6. Germline CDR1 SGHRS, CDR2 YFSETQ. For the CDR3, the DNA is TGCGCCAGCAGCCAACCGGGACAGGGGGCGAACATTCAGTACTTC. This encodes CASSQPGQGANIQYF.

V and J are TRBV7-8 and TRBJ2-7; 12 nucleotides match TRBD1. Trimming at V came to 5 bases and at J to 5 bases, leaving 4 bases not matched to a gene. The CDR3 spans 14 residues. The germline gives CDR1 SGHVS, CDR2 FQNEAQ. CDR3 residues: CASSIGDRGHEQYF. The CDR3 DNA reads TGTGCCAGCAGCATCGGGGACAGGGGGCACGAGCAGTACTTC.

In this sample, this clone turned up once. The rearrangement joins TRBV5-1 to TRBJ2-7, with a tentative D call TRBD1 (5 bases). The CDR3 runs 15 residues. Germline CDR1 SGHRS, CDR2 YFSETQ. V lost 1 base and J lost 0, with 11 bases in between. This chain's CDR3 is CASSLLGRASYEQYF. CDR3 DNA: TGCGCCAGCAGCTTGCTGGGCAGGGCCTCCTACGAGCAGTACTTC. The whole variable domain, filled in from reference TRBV5-1 and TRBJ2-7, reads KAGVTQTPRYLIKTRGQQVTLSCSPISGHRSVSWYQQTPGQGLQFLFEYFSETQRNKGNFPGRFSGRQFSNSRSEMNVSTLELGDSALYLCASSLLGRASYEQYFGPGTRLTVT.

The rearrangement links TRBV21-1 to TRBJ1-2. TRBV21-1 is given as a pseudogene. CDR3 length: 13 residues. The CDR3 here is CATKRGGRNGYTF. The CDR3 coding sequence is TGTGCCACCAAGAGGGGAGGGCGCAATGGCTACACCTTC.

The chain combines TRBV15 with TRBJ2-1; 8 bases agree with TRBD1. Germline V CDR1 and CDR2: LNHNV, YYDKDF (reference sequence). Trimming at V came to 0 bases and at J to 7 bases, leaving 5 bases not matched to a gene. CDR3 length equals 15 residues. This CDR3 reads CATSRDRTGPNEQFF. Written as DNA, the CDR3 is TGTGCCACCAGCAGAGATCGGACAGGGCCGAATGAGCAGTTCTTC.

The chain recombines TRBV5-6 with TRBJ2-1, with TRBD2 as a possible D gene (7 bases). V lost 5 bases and J 8 bases, leaving 14 bases between the germline ends. Germline V gene data show CDR1 as SGHDT and CDR2 as YYEEEE. The CDR3 runs to 13 residues. CDR3 sequence: CASSPTGGDEQFF. The CDR3, as DNA: TGTGCCAGCAGTCCCACGGGGGGCGATGAGCAGTTCTTC.

This clone was recorded a few times. The chain uses TRBV2 and TRBJ1-6, with D possibly being TRBD1 (5 bases). This CDR3 is built from 15 residues. CDR1 and CDR2 from the germline V gene are SNHLY and FYNNEI. V was shortened by 4 bases and J by 8 bases, with 15 bases between the two germline ends. DNA for the CDR3: TGTGCCAGCAGTGTAGGGGTCAGGTCGGATTCACCCCTCCACTTT. Translating gives CASSVGVRSDSPLHF. The full variable domain, completed using reference TRBV2 and TRBJ1-6, is EPEVTQTPSHQVTQMGQEVILRCVPISNHLYFYWYRQILGQKVEFLVSFYNNEISEKSEIFDDQFSVERPDGSNFTLKIRSTKLEDSAMYFCASSVGVRSDSPLHFGNGTRLTVT.

V and J are TRBV7-6 and TRBJ2-4; 9 bases are a match to TRBD1. Looked up from germline, CDR1 is SGHVS and CDR2 is FNYEAQ. The CDR3 has 14 residues. The V segment lost 2 bases and the J segment 6 bases; nucleotides outside the gene matches: 2. CDR3 coding DNA: TGTGCCAGCAGCTTAACAGGGGGCGGAAACATTCAGTACTTC. Its protein product is CASSLTGGGNIQYF.

The rearrangement uses TRBV28 and TRBJ2-2, with TRBD2 identical over 7 bases. The CDR3 sequence is 15 residues long. Germline V gene lookup returns CDR1 MDHEN and CDR2 SYDVKM. J was trimmed by 5 bases and V by 2 bases; bases with no gene match: 5. CDR3 bases: TGTGCCAGCAGTTTAGATGGGGGGGAAACCGGGGAGCTGTTTTTT. Protein sequence: CASSLDGGETGELFF.

The rearrangement uses TRBV11-2 and TRBJ2-5, with D hard to call. Germline V lookup: CDR1 SGHAT, CDR2 FQNNGV. The V and J ends lost 5 bases and 11 bases respectively, with 21 bases between them. The CDR3 length is 14 residues. The CDR3 sequence is CASSHPVGRIEQYF. The CDR3 DNA is TGTGCCAGCAGCCACCCGGTTGGGCGAATTGAGCAGTACTTC.

The chain joins TRBV2 to TRBJ2-1; 12 nucleotides align to TRBD2. The germline gives CDR1 SNHLY, CDR2 FYNNEI. V shed 9 bases, J shed 1 base, and the junction held 4 bases outside the gene matches. The CDR3 contains 15 residues. CDR3 sequence reads: CASMTSGGSYNEQFF. The CDR3 nucleotides are TGTGCCAGTATGACTAGCGGGGGTTCCTACAATGAGCAGTTCTTC.

This clone was detected a few times. The chain employs TRBV2 and TRBJ2-7; tentatively, D is TRBD1 (5 bases). CDR3 length: 16 amino acids. The germline CDR1 and CDR2 sequences are SNHLY and FYNNEI. V was cut by 2 bases and J by 4 bases, with 18 bases left in between. The CDR3 here is CASSELSSDSTYEQYF. CDR3 DNA: TGTGCCAGCAGTGAATTAAGTTCCGACAGCACTTACGAGCAGTACTTC.

This chain uses TRBV15 with TRBJ1-5; D is uncertain. The germline V gene encodes CDR1 LNHNV and CDR2 YYDKDF (reference sequence). The CDR3 has 13 amino acids. Trimming stripped 1 base from V and 4 bases from J, with 5 bases between. CDR3 in DNA: TGTGCCACCAGCAGAGTCCAGAATCAGCCCCAGCATTTT. This translates into CATSRVQNQPQHF.

The V and J genes are TRBV5-4 and TRBJ1-4; 8 bases agree with TRBD1. The CDR3 extends over 15 amino acids. From germline, CDR1 is SGHNT and CDR2 YYREEE (reference sequence). The V gene end was trimmed by 4 bases and the J gene end by 5 bases; junction bases not matched to a gene: 7. The CDR3 DNA is TGTGCCAGCAGCGGGACAGGCCCAGGGAATGAAAAACTGTTTTTT. Protein product: CASSGTGPGNEKLFF.

The chain recombines TRBV4-3 with TRBJ1-5; D not resolved. CDR3 size: 15 residues. Germline-derived CDR1 and CDR2 are LGHNA and YSLEER. V lost 0 bases and J 6 bases, leaving 12 bases between the germline ends. The CDR3 reads CASSQDAAEGQPQHF. CDR3 coding DNA: TGCGCCAGCAGCCAAGACGCCGCCGAGGGTCAGCCCCAGCATTTT.

This clone appeared a few times. CDR3 DNA sequence: TGTGCCAGCAAGGAAGAGGGAACGCTCTATGGCTACACCTTC. Translating gives CASKEEGTLYGYTF. The chain combines TRBV6-5 with TRBJ1-2, with D unresolved. Trimming took off 7 bases at V and 4 bases at J, with 16 bases between the two ends. The CDR3 sequence is 14 residues long. Germline CDR1 and CDR2: MNHEY and SVGAGI.